These 23 T cell receptor beta chains share one sample of origin, sequenced in a study of memory CD4+ T cells and cytomegalovirus serostatus. Measured with immunoSEQ multiplex PCR; TCRdb has only the in-frame clones, and not every one. This table has 35,000 to 50,000 clones, about 79% appearing once. The sort gate was single viable CD3+CD4+CD8-CD45RO+ cells for memory CD4+ T cells. The specimen sequenced was memory CD4+ T cells from blood. Receptors were obtained from an adult in good health and CMV-seronegative.

This clone was picked up a small number of times. This rearrangement joins TRBV5-1 to TRBJ2-7; D might be TRBD1 or TRBD2, each matching 5 bases. Germline V gene sequence: CDR1 SGHRS, CDR2 YFSETQ. This CDR3 comprises 16 residues. Between the trimmed V and J ends, which lost 1 base and 2 bases, there was a span of 16 bases. Here the CDR3 reads CASSLSGPGSTYEQYF. Written as DNA, the CDR3 is TGCGCCAGCAGCTTGTCGGGGCCGGGGTCAACCTACGAGCAGTACTTC. The full variable domain, completed using reference TRBV5-1 and TRBJ2-7, is KAGVTQTPRYLIKTRGQQVTLSCSPISGHRSVSWYQQTPGQGLQFLFEYFSETQRNKGNFPGRFSGRQFSNSRSEMNVSTLELGDSALYLCASSLSGPGSTYEQYFGPGTRLTVT.

The chain carries TRBV19 and TRBJ1-1; 9 nucleotides line up with TRBD1. V gave up 9 bases and J gave up 5 bases; unmatched junction bases: 10. CDR3 length equals 14 residues. The germline CDR1 and CDR2 sequences are LNHDA and SQIVND (reference sequence). CDR3 DNA: TGTGCCAGCCGACAGGGGGGGTCAGGGACTGAAGCTTTCTTT. As protein: CASRQGGSGTEAFF.

This clone was seen only once. The chain couples TRBV6-1 to TRBJ1-5; D is perhaps TRBD1 (6 bases). The CDR3 covers 13 residues. Trimming left V 2 bases short and J 6 bases short, with 8 bases between. Germline V gene data show CDR1 as MNHNS and CDR2 as SASEGT. The chain's CDR3 is CASSETGSQPQHF. The CDR3 nucleotides are TGTGCCAGCAGTGAAACAGGGAGTCAGCCCCAGCATTTT.

The genes are TRBV6-6 and TRBJ1-1; 7 nucleotides align to TRBD1. Germline V gives CDR1 MNHNY, CDR2 SVGAGI (reference sequence). After removal of 0 bases from V and 3 bases from J, the junction contained 7 bases not matched to a gene. This CDR3 spans 16 amino acids. This CDR3 reads CASSYSGQQLDTEAFF. The DNA of the CDR3 is TGTGCCAGCAGTTACTCGGGACAGCAATTGGACACTGAAGCTTTCTTT.

This chain joins TRBV7-2 and TRBJ1-2; 9 nucleotides agree with TRBD1. The germline CDR1 and CDR2 sequences are SGHTA and FQGNSA. This CDR3 is built from 15 residues. With V trimmed by 0 bases and J by 5 bases, 4 bases remained unmatched. The CDR3 nucleotides read TGTGCCAGCAGCTTAGCAGGGACAGGGAATTATGGCTACACCTTC. Its protein is CASSLAGTGNYGYTF.

V gene TRBV29-1 combines with J gene TRBJ2-3, with 10 bases lining up with TRBD2. After removal of 8 bases from V and 2 bases from J, the junction contained 7 bases not matched to a gene. The CDR3 has 14 residues. The germline CDR1 and CDR2 sequences are SQVTM and ANQGSEA. CDR3 amino acids: CSYRGLAVTDTQYF. The CDR3 DNA reads TGCAGCTACCGTGGACTAGCGGTCACAGATACGCAGTATTTT.

The gene calls are TRBV11-2 and TRBJ1-2; TRBD1 matches at 10 bases. The CDR3 consists of 18 residues. Germline V gives CDR1 SGHAT, CDR2 FQNNGV. The J segment lost 4 bases and the V segment lost 4 bases, leaving 15 bases of the junction unmatched. The CDR3 sequence: CASSSLRGGQGGTYGYTF. DNA for the CDR3: TGTGCCAGCAGCTCCCTTAGAGGAGGACAGGGGGGGACCTATGGCTACACCTTC.

V gene TRBV6-1 combines with J gene TRBJ2-1, with 11 bases fitting TRBD2. Germline V CDR1 and CDR2: MNHNS, SASEGT. The CDR3 totals 14 residues. The trim removed 6 bases at V and 9 bases at J, leaving 7 bases unmatched. CDR3 amino acids: CASRTSGARGEQFF. CDR3 nucleotide sequence: TGTGCCAGCAGGACTAGCGGGGCCAGGGGTGAGCAGTTCTTC.

This chain connects TRBV7-9 to TRBJ1-3, with D possibly matching TRBD1 (5 bases). Germline V gene data show CDR1 as SEHNR and CDR2 as FQNEAQ (reference sequence). Trimming shortened V by 5 bases and J by 0 bases, and 14 bases separated the two germline ends. The CDR3 is 16 amino acids. In DNA form, the CDR3 reads TGTGCCAGCAGCAGGGGCCACTGGGACTCTGGAAACACCATATATTTT. It translates to CASSRGHWDSGNTIYF. Full variable domain (rest looked up from reference TRBV7-9 and TRBJ1-3): DTGVSQNPRHKITKRGQNVTFRCDPISEHNRLYWYRQTLGQGPEFLTYFQNEAQLEKSRLLSDRFSAERPKGSFSTLEIQRTEQGDSAMYLCASSRGHWDSGNTIYFGEGSWLTVV.

The J gene is TRBJ1-3, the V gene TRBV2; D not certain. CDR1 is SNHLY and CDR2 is FYNNEI in the germline V gene. The CDR3 contains 18 residues. Trimming took 0 bases from V and 4 from J, leaving 19 bases between them. The CDR3 loop is CASSEALSSNLRGNTIYF. DNA for the CDR3: TGTGCCAGCAGTGAAGCGCTGTCGTCCAATCTTCGGGGAAACACCATATATTTT.

The chain is built from TRBV15 and TRBJ1-1; D is ambiguous. Germline loops: CDR1 LNHNV, CDR2 YYDKDF (reference sequence). The CDR3 sequence is 15 residues long. V was pared by 5 bases and J by 1 base, with 14 bases between. The CDR3 protein is CATSSGRSENTEAFF. The CDR3, as DNA: TGTGCCACCAGCTCCGGTAGGAGCGAGAACACTGAAGCTTTCTTT.

This chain uses TRBV5-4 with TRBJ2-7, with 7 bases that match TRBD1. Germline-derived CDR1 and CDR2 are SGHNT and YYREEE (reference sequence). This CDR3 has 13 amino acids. The J segment lost 5 bases and the V segment lost 5 bases, leaving 7 bases of the junction unmatched. This chain's CDR3 is CASRQGSANEQYF. CDR3 nucleotide sequence: TGTGCCAGCAGACAGGGGAGTGCTAACGAGCAGTACTTC.

The genes are TRBV9 and TRBJ2-3; D gene uncertain. The ends were cut back, 1 base at V and 6 bases at J, with 9 bases in the middle. This CDR3 has 13 residues. In germline, CDR1 is SGDLS, CDR2 YYNGEE. CDR3 coding DNA: TGTGCCAGCAGCGTATCCGTAACGGATACGCAGTATTTT. Translating it yields CASSVSVTDTQYF.

This clone was seen only once. This chain uses TRBV5-1 with TRBJ2-5; D possibly corresponds to TRBD1 (6 bases). Germline V gene sequence: CDR1 SGHRS, CDR2 YFSETQ. CDR3 length: 15 amino acids. V was pared by 7 bases and J by 4 bases, with 20 bases between. The chain's CDR3 is CASRLRGSFVETQYF. CDR3 DNA: TGCGCCAGCCGGCTGAGGGGGTCGTTTGTAGAGACCCAGTACTTC.

The CDR3 loop is CASRNPGQPNTEAFF. In DNA, the CDR3 is TGTGCCAGCAGGAACCCGGGACAACCGAACACTGAAGCTTTCTTT. The rearrangement uses TRBV27 and TRBJ1-1; D possibly corresponds to TRBD1 (6 bases). This CDR3 is built from 15 residues. Per germline, CDR1 MNHEY and CDR2 SMNVEV (reference sequence). V lost 6 bases to trimming and J lost 1 base, with 15 bases between them.

The gene calls are TRBV2 and TRBJ1-5; D is unresolved. This CDR3 is built from 14 residues. Germline loops: CDR1 SNHLY, CDR2 FYNNEI. The V and J ends lost 8 bases and 3 bases respectively, with 14 bases between them. Here the CDR3 reads CASCYSDHNQPQHF. The CDR3 DNA is TGTGCCAGCTGTTACTCTGACCACAATCAGCCCCAGCATTTT.

V gene TRBV11-2 combines with J gene TRBJ2-3; 9 nucleotides agree with TRBD2. CDR1 and CDR2 (germline): SGHAT, FQNNGV. The CDR3 runs to 15 residues. Trimming cost V 5 bases and J 0 bases; bases outside gene matches: 3. The CDR3 nucleotides are TGTGCCAGCAGCGGACTAGCGCAAAGCACAGATACGCAGTATTTT. Protein product: CASSGLAQSTDTQYF.

This clone showed up just a few times. This chain joins TRBV7-2 and TRBJ1-1; no firm D call. This CDR3 has 12 amino acids. The germline CDR1 and CDR2 sequences are SGHTA and FQGNSA. V was cut by 7 bases and J by 2 bases, with 8 bases left in between. The CDR3 sequence: CASTRRNTEAFF. The DNA of the CDR3 is TGTGCCAGCACCAGGAGAAACACTGAAGCTTTCTTT.

The chain couples TRBV29-1 to TRBJ2-7; TRBD2 might be the D (7 bases). CDR1 is SQVTM, CDR2 ANQGSEA, per germline. V was shortened by 6 bases and J by 6 bases, with 18 bases between the two germline ends. CDR3 length: 13 amino acids. CDR3 amino acids: CSVGRGVYGEQYF. The CDR3 DNA reads as TGCAGCGTAGGGAGGGGGGTGTACGGCGAGCAGTACTTC.

This clone was seen a few times. The gene calls are TRBV7-2 and TRBJ2-1; TRBD2 matches 8 bases. The CDR3 has 15 amino acids. Losses at the gene ends were 3 bases for V and 9 bases for J; bases not matched to a gene: 10. CDR1 and CDR2 from the germline V gene are SGHTA and FQGNSA. The CDR3 region is CASSFASGRGGEQFF. For the CDR3, the DNA is TGTGCCAGCAGCTTCGCTAGCGGCCGGGGGGGTGAGCAGTTCTTC.

This rearrangement joins TRBV4-1 to TRBJ2-7, with 11 bases aligning to TRBD2. Unmatched junction bases numbered 5, after V lost 2 bases and J lost 2 bases. CDR3 length equals 16 residues. In germline, CDR1 is MGHRA, CDR2 YSYEKL. The CDR3 sequence is CASSQPTSGNPYEQYF. The DNA of the CDR3 is TGCGCCAGCAGCCAACCGACTAGCGGGAACCCCTACGAGCAGTACTTC.

The V gene is TRBV7-2, the J gene TRBJ2-5; TRBD1 agrees at 11 bases. The germline gives CDR1 SGHTA, CDR2 FQGNSA. Germline trimming cut 6 bases from V and 7 bases from J; bases unmatched to any gene: 13. The CDR3 contains 16 residues. CDR3 residues: CASSNDGQGALGTQYF. CDR3 bases: TGTGCCAGCAGTAATGACGGACAGGGGGCTTTGGGGACCCAGTACTTC.

This chain links TRBV29-1 with TRBJ2-3; weak D call: TRBD1 (6 bases). The CDR3 covers 14 residues. V lost 8 bases to trimming and J lost 6 bases, with 21 bases between them. Germline-derived CDR1 and CDR2 are SQVTM and ANQGSEA. The CDR3 nucleotides read TGCAGCTTAGCTCAAGGGGGACCATTGGATACGCAGTATTTT. Translated: CSLAQGGPLDTQYF.